These T cell receptor beta chains were read from a single sample in a study of STAT5B mutations in CD4+ large granular lymphocyte leukemia. The assay was immunoSEQ multiplex PCR, and TCRdb's table has in-frame clones only and misses some. The sample lists some 41,000 clones; approximately 84% were seen once. The sequencing sample was made of CD4+ T cells from blood buffy coats. The receptor source for this set is a human donor in good health. The CDR3 runs from the conserved cysteine through the conserved F or W. Each record gives: V gene, D gene, J gene, clone size, CDR3 protein, CDR3 DNA. The D gene is left open where the match is weak. The size of a clone is reported for some rows only, either as once, few or many, or as a class for expanded clones.

TRBV5-1	.	TRBJ2-2	.	CASSPSPTGGTGELFF	TGCGCCAGCAGCCCCAGTCCGACTGGGGGCACCGGGGAGCTGTTTTTT
TRBV5-1	TRBD1	TRBJ2-4	.	CASSDGTGGNIQYF	TGCGCCAGCAGCGACGGGACAGGGGGCAACATTCAGTACTTC
TRBV9	TRBD1	TRBJ1-5	few	CASGPGQGRQPQHF	TGTGCCAGCGGACCGGGACAGGGACGCCAGCCCCAGCATTTT
TRBV27	.	TRBJ1-5	.	CASSLSTGQPQHF	TGTGCCAGCAGTTTAAGTACCGGTCAGCCCCAGCATTTT
TRBV19	.	TRBJ2-7	few	CASSITGGAYEQYF	TGTGCCAGTAGTATAACCGGGGGCGCGTACGAGCAGTACTTC
TRBV27	TRBD1	TRBJ2-3	.	CASSLRQGARGADTQYF	TGTGCCAGCAGTTTACGACAGGGGGCGCGCGGCGCAGATACGCAGTATTTT
TRBV4-2	.	TRBJ1-1	.	CASSQSGAGDTEAFF	TGTGCCAGCAGCCAATCAGGGGCAGGGGACACTGAAGCTTTCTTT
TRBV10-3	.	TRBJ1-1	.	CAIRGLSEAFF	TGTGCCATCCGGGGGTTATCAGAAGCTTTCTTT
TRBV7-2	.	TRBJ1-6	.	CASSLEGAYNSPLHF	TGTGCCAGCAGCTTAGAGGGCGCCTATAATTCACCCCTCCACTTT
TRBV30	TRBD2	TRBJ2-1	.	CAWSRAGTSGKSEQFF	TGTGCCTGGAGTCGAGCCGGGACTAGCGGGAAAAGTGAGCAGTTCTTC
TRBV5-1	.	TRBJ2-7	once	CASSLAAGSYEQYF	TGCGCCAGCAGCTTGGCGGCCGGCTCCTACGAGCAGTACTTC
TRBV5-6	.	TRBJ1-1	.	CASSLEAGRPNTEAFF	TGTGCCAGCAGCTTGGAGGCGGGCCGGCCGAACACTGAAGCTTTCTTT
TRBV18	.	TRBJ1-5	.	CASSPYRDNQPQHF	TGTGCCAGCTCACCCTACAGGGACAATCAGCCCCAGCATTTT
TRBV7-9	TRBD1	TRBJ1-6	few	CASSFPGQGRGEGSPLHF	TGTGCCAGCAGCTTCCCGGGACAGGGAAGGGGAGAGGGGTCACCCCTCCACTTT
TRBV9	.	TRBJ1-2	.	CASSVGTTYGYTF	TGTGCCAGCAGCGTGGGGACAACCTATGGCTACACCTTC